Detailed here is one T cell receptor beta chain. Trimming shortened V by 5 bases and J by 12 bases, and 17 bases separated the two germline ends. The CDR3 is 14 residues long. CDR1 SEHNR and CDR2 FQNEAQ come from the germline V gene (reference sequence). This entry is derived from a study of T cell changes during pregnancy in multiple sclerosis. The assay was immunoSEQ multiplex PCR, and TCRdb's table has in-frame clones only and misses some. The profile shows more than 35,000 clones, 85% to 95% of them singletons. The specimen comprised CD4+ T cells from peripheral blood mononuclear cells, sampled in the second trimester of pregnancy. This clonotype was obtained from a female donor with multiple sclerosis, enrolled in a pregnancy study. V is TRBV7-9 and J is TRBJ1-6, with D maybe TRBD1 (5 bases). CDR3 amino acids: CASSLFMGTGPLHF. As DNA, the CDR3 is TGTGCCAGCAGCCTTTTCATGGGGACTGGACCCCTCCACTTT.